This T cell receptor (beta chain) was observed in a study of T cells after yellow fever vaccination (dated by TCRdb to about 2019). About the study as a whole: The SMART-Seq v4 Ultra Low Input RNA kit was used to prepare libraries from fractions with low cell numbers. To follow T-cell clones before and after both primary and booster YFV17D yellow fever vaccination, bulk TCR alpha and beta repertoires underwent longitudinal sequencing. Two healthy male donors, one aged 18 to 29 and one aged 30 to 39 years, were included in the cohort. Blood was collected at multiple timepoints before and after primary and secondary immunization, and bulk PBMC replicates and cell subsets were isolated.

With regard to this clonotype: The antigen it recognizes is unknown. No base-level quality is on record; no much larger clone is a single base apart.

The study at large found these results: Because only two donors were included in the study, the extent to which the findings can be generalized is limited. The secondary T-cell response was weaker than the primary response but faster, peaking on day 5 instead of day 15. A small share of clonotypes occurred in both CD4 and CD8 compartments, likely arising from convergent recombination. After the booster, most clones that had expanded after primary vaccination were detected again (about 97% of CD4 and 70% to 90% of CD8), suggesting broad maintenance of memory. FACS-sorted repertoires could contain abundant contaminating clonotypes from the bulk population, so computational filtering was required.

The treatment or condition label here, explained by the study, means: live attenuated yellow fever vaccine strain. A standard Ficoll-Paque protocol was used to isolate PBMCs from peripheral blood. Dynabeads CD4 and CD8 positive selection kits were used to isolate CD4 and CD8 T-cell fractions. RNA was extracted with TriZol from bulk PBMCs, CD4 and CD8 fractions, and dextramer-positive and dextramer-negative fractions. CDR3 length: 19 amino acids, cysteine to phenylalanine. Here the CDR3 DNA is all that survives: 57 bases in frame from base 1. V is shortened by 4 bases, J by 5 bases, and the region joining them spans 27 bases. CDR1 and CDR2, looked up from the germline V gene, are SGHAT and FQNNGV. Synthesis of TCR cDNA relied on 5'RACE template switching, a step that introduced a universal primer site along with unique molecular identifiers. Priming for cDNA synthesis came from both the TCR alpha and TCR beta constant segments. Library amplification involved two PCR steps, and the second step added sample barcodes and sequencing adapters. Libraries were sequenced on Illumina HiSeq 2500 (2x100 bp) or NovaSeq (2x150 bp). Per the original workflow: Reads were demultiplexed and collapsed into UMI consensus sequences with MIGEC, and V(D)J alignment was performed with MiXCR. Vaccine-responding clonotypes were defined with edgeR using replicate PBMC samples, requiring FDR below 0.01 and a log2 fold change above 5 up to day 15. Bulk clonotypes were assigned CD4 or CD8 identity according to which sequenced CD4 or CD8 repertoire held them at higher abundance. Starting from the raw public reads, TCRdb applied fastp trimming at Q25, assembled clones with MiXCR and retained in-frame beta chains. A single entry per CDR3 protein holds the most common genes and DNA from its merged rows. For this entry, the V and J calls and clone size follow TCRdb and not the study's own pipeline. The sample table shows 150,000 to 200,000 distinct CDR3 sequences, and approximately 6.2% are seen once. The top ten constitute approximately 3% of the sample.

The sequence came from a man younger than 30 who received the YFV17D yellow fever vaccine. This sequence uses TRBV11-2 and TRBJ2-1, with TRBD2 tentatively as D gene (6 bases match). Sample: CD4+ T cells sorted from PBMCs, taken on the day of the first yellow fever vaccination. The nucleotide sequence reads as follows: TGTGCCAGCAGCTACAACCCCGCTGCTAGCGCCCCACGGCACAATGAGCAGTTCTTC. Translated, it gives CASSYNPAASAPRHNEQFF. Reference TRBV11-2 and TRBJ2-1 genes cover what lies past the CDR3, so the full variable domain is EAGVAQSPRYKIIEKRQSVAFWCNPISGHATLYWYQQILGQGPKLLIQFQNNGVVDDSQLPKDRFSAERLKGVDSTLKIQPAKLEDSAVYLCASSYNPAASAPRHNEQFFGPGTRLTVL.